The entry below describes one TCR beta chain. The antigen remains unidentified. TCRdb's copy holds only in-frame clones and misses some; the assay was immunoSEQ multiplex PCR. The data hold about 32,000 clones, with about 80% observed a single time. The data were taken from a study of a mutant IDH1 vaccine in newly diagnosed glioma. Turning to the study itself: Patients got radiotherapy, temozolomide, or both beforehand, and most got both.

Stated time point: week 35, safety follow-up. A single vaccine dose contained 300 ug of mutant IDH1 20-mer peptide, and topical imiquimod was used with it. Trimming shortened V by 0 bases and J by 0 bases, and 12 bases separated the two germline ends. This CDR3 has 16 residues. Germline loops: CDR1 SGDLS, CDR2 YYNGEE. This chain joins TRBV9 and TRBJ1-1; D is unclear. This clonotype was obtained from a man between 35 and 55 years old with glioma. Some clones in this sample may be carry-over from other donors' samples. Sequenced here: PBMCs, sampled from a glioma patient whose treatment included an IDH1 peptide vaccine. The DNA for the CDR3 is TGTGCCAGCAGCGTAGAACCGGGGTCTTTGAACACTGAAGCTTTCTTT. Translating it yields CASSVEPGSLNTEAFF. The full variable domain, rest sourced from reference TRBV9 and TRBJ1-1, is DSGVTQTPKHLITATGQRVTLRCSPRSGDLSVYWYQQSLDQGLQFLIQYYNGEERAKGNILERFSAQQFPDLHSELNLSSLELGDSALYFCASSVEPGSLNTEAFFGQGTRLTVV.